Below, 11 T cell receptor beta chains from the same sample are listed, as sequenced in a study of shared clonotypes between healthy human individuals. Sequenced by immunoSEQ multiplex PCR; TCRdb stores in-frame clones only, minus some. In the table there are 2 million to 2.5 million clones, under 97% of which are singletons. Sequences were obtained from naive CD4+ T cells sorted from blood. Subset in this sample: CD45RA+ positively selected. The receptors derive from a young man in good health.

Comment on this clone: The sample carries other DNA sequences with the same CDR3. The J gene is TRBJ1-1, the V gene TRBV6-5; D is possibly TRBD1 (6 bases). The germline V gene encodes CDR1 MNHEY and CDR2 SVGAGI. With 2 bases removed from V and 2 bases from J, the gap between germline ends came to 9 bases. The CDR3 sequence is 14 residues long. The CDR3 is CASSYLQGNTEAFF. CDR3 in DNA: TGTGCCAGCAGTTACCTACAGGGTAACACTGAAGCTTTCTTT.

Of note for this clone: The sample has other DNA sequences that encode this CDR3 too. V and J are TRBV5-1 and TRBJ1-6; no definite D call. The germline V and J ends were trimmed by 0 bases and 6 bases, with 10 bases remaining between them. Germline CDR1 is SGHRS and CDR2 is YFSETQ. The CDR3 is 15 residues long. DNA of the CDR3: TGCGCCAGCAGCTTGGGGAGGGTCGGTAATTCACCCCTCCACTTT. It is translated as CASSLGRVGNSPLHF. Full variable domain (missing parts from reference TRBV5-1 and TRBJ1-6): KAGVTQTPRYLIKTRGQQVTLSCSPISGHRSVSWYQQTPGQGLQFLFEYFSETQRNKGNFPGRFSGRQFSNSRSEMNVSTLELGDSALYLCASSLGRVGNSPLHFGNGTRLTVT.

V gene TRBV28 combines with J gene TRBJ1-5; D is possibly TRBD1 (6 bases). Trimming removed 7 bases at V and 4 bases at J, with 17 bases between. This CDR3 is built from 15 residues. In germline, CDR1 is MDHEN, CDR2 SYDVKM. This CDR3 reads CASIGGGPRNQPQHF. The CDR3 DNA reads TGTGCCAGCATAGGGGGAGGGCCACGGAATCAGCCCCAGCATTTT.

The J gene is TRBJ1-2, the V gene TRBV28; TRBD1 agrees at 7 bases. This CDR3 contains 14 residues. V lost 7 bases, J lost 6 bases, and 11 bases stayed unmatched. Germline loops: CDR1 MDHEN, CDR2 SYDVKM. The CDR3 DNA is TGTGCCAGCAATTCAGGGGGGGCGCGGGATGGCTACACCTTC. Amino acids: CASNSGGARDGYTF.

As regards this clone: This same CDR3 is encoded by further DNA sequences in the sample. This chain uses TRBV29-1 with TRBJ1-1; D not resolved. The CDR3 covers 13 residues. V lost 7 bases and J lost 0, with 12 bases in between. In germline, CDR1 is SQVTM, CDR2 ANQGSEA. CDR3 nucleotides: TGCAGCGCCCTCGGGCAGATGAACACTGAAGCTTTCTTT. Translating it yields CSALGQMNTEAFF.

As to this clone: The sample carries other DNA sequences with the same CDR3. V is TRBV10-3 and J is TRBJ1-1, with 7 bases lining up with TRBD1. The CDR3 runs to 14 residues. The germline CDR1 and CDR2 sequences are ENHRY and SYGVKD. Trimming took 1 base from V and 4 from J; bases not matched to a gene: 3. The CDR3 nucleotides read TGTGCCATCAGTGAGTTTGAGGGGGCCACTGAAGCTTTCTTT. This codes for CAISEFEGATEAFF.

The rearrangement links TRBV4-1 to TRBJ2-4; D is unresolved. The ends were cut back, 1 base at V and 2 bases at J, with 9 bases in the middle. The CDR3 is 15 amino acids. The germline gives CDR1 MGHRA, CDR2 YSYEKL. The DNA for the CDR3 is TGCGCCAGCAGCCAAGGGTACTCTCCCAAAAACATTCAGTACTTC. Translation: CASSQGYSPKNIQYF.

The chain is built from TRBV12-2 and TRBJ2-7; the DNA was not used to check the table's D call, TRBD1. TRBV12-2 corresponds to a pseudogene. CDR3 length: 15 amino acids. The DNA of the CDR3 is TGTGCAAGTCGCTTAAGAGGACAGGGGGCTCACGAGCAGTACTTC. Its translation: CASRLRGQGAHEQYF.

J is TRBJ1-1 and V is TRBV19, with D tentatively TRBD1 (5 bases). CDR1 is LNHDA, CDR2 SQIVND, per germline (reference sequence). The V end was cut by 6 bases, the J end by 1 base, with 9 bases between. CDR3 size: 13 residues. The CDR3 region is CASSYTGNTEAFF. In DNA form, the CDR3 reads TGTGCCAGTAGCTATACAGGGAACACTGAAGCTTTCTTT.

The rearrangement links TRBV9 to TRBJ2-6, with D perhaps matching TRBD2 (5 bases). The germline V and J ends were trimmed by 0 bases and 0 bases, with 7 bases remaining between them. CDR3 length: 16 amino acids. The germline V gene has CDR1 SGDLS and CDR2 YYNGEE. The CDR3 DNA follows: TGTGCCAGCAGCGTAGGAGGGCCCTCTGGGGCCAACGTCCTGACTTTC. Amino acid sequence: CASSVGGPSGANVLTF.

CDR3 sequence: CASRLRETDTQYF. In nucleotides, the CDR3 is TGTGCCAGCAGACTGCGGGAGACAGATACGCAGTATTTT. The chain combines TRBV7-2 with TRBJ2-3; TRBD2 aligns across 7 bases. The V segment lost 6 bases and the J segment 3 bases; nucleotides outside the gene matches: 3. Germline V CDR1 and CDR2: SGHTA, FQGNSA. The CDR3 contains 13 residues.